This T cell receptor beta chain appears in the sequencing data of a study of blood T cell repertoires in COVID-19. Overall study context: Italy, Spain and the United States were the sources of the convalescent and acute COVID-19 samples. Nucleic acid was either cDNA or gDNA, and it came from T cells, B-cell-depleted T cells, or PBMCs.

Per the original data handling: Nucleated cell counts were estimated from reference gene primer amplification. The data were produced by immunoSEQ multiplex PCR, yet TCRdb's version contains in-frame clones alone and is incomplete. D and trimming come from the DNA, and the V and J calls and clone size come from that table. The data hold some 280,000 clones, with around 91% observed a single time. Sequences were obtained from peripheral blood. This sequence was found in a woman aged 55-69 years with acute or convalescent COVID-19.

This CDR3 reads CASSDPDRGNTEAFF. The DNA for the CDR3 is TGTGCCAGCTCGGATCCGGACAGGGGGAACACTGAAGCTTTCTTT. This chain joins TRBV5-4 and TRBJ1-1; 9 bases align to TRBD1. Germline V CDR1 and CDR2: SGHNT, YYREEE (reference sequence). The CDR3 runs 15 residues. V lost 7 bases, J lost 1 base, and 8 bases stayed unmatched.